One sample yielded the 18 T cell receptor beta chains listed below, sequenced in a study of PD-1 blockade in classical Hodgkin lymphoma. Brentuximab vedotin exposure varied, and every patient relapsed after autologous stem cell transplantation. Produced via immunoSEQ multiplex PCR; TCRdb's table is partial and in-frame only. The sample yields over 10,000 clones, about 93% seen once. The specimen was peripheral blood mononuclear cells (PBMCs), collected at baseline. The receptors were sampled from a human donor with classical Hodgkin lymphoma.

This chain uses TRBV9 with TRBJ2-3, with TRBD2 identical over 10 bases. This CDR3 region has 16 residues. CDR1 and CDR2 from the germline V gene are SGDLS and YYNGEE. J lost 4 bases, V lost 0 bases, and 5 bases had no gene match. CDR3 DNA: TGTGCCAGCAGCGTAGGAAGCGGGGGGGGTGCAGATACGCAGTATTTT. This translates into CASSVGSGGGADTQYF.

The chain carries TRBV7-8 and TRBJ2-1; 9 positions agree with TRBD2. From germline, CDR1 is SGHVS and CDR2 FQNEAQ. The CDR3 length is 15 residues. The ends lost 3 bases at V and 4 bases at J; junction bases unmatched: 4. Here the CDR3 DNA reads TGTGCCAGCAGCTTTGCTAGCGGGGTTTACAATGAGCAGTTCTTC. It encodes CASSFASGVYNEQFF.

The V call is TRBV6-1, the J call TRBJ1-1, with unresolved D. Germline-derived CDR1 and CDR2 are MNHNS and SASEGT. CDR3 length: 15 residues. V shed 1 base and J shed 8 bases, with 17 bases lying between them. CDR3 DNA: TGTGCCAGCAGTGAAGAGGGCACCTTACAGTCCGAAGCTTTCTTT. This sequence encodes CASSEEGTLQSEAFF.

This clone was detected only a few times. The chain employs TRBV11-1 and TRBJ2-3; D is unclear. Germline assignment: CDR1 SGHAT and CDR2 FQDESV (reference sequence). The CDR3 sequence is 12 residues long. The V end was cut by 4 bases, the J end by 6 bases, with 8 bases between. CDR3 sequence: CASSSDPDTQYF. The CDR3 nucleotides read TGTGCCAGCAGCTCTGACCCGGATACGCAGTATTTT.

The CDR3 sequence is CASSLEADSYNEQFF. Written as DNA, the CDR3 is TGTGCCAGCAGCTTAGAAGCGGATTCCTACAATGAGCAGTTCTTC. This chain links TRBV7-9 with TRBJ2-1; tentatively, D is TRBD2 (5 bases). The CDR3 consists of 15 residues. V was trimmed by 1 base and J by 1 base, leaving 8 bases between them. CDR1 and CDR2 from the germline V gene are SEHNR and FQNEAQ (reference sequence).

This clone occurred once. J is TRBJ1-1 and V is TRBV9; 7 positions agree with TRBD1. Germline V gene data show CDR1 as SGDLS and CDR2 as YYNGEE. This CDR3 is built from 15 residues. J gave up 5 bases and V 4 bases, and 11 bases lay outside the gene matches. The CDR3 bases are TGTGCCAGCAGCCCGAGGGGTAGGGGGCGGACTGAAGCTTTCTTT. It specifies CASSPRGRGRTEAFF.

The chain combines TRBV27 with TRBJ1-6, with D uncertain. The CDR3 loop spans 14 amino acids. The germline V and J ends were trimmed by 6 bases and 5 bases, with 11 bases remaining between them. Germline-derived CDR1 and CDR2 are MNHEY and SMNVEV (reference sequence). The CDR3 sequence: CASSPGRNNSPLHF. CDR3 nucleotide sequence: TGTGCCAGCAGCCCCGGACGGAATAATTCACCCCTCCACTTT.

As for this clone: The sample holds other DNA sequences that translate to the same CDR3. V usage is TRBV10-2 and J usage is TRBJ1-1; no definite D call. The CDR3 has 12 residues. Trimming left V 6 bases short and J 2 bases short, with 7 bases between. CDR1 and CDR2 (germline): WSHSY, SAAADI. CDR3 residues: CASSEGNTEAFF. In DNA form, the CDR3 reads TGCGCCAGCAGCGAGGGTAACACTGAAGCTTTCTTT.

V gene TRBV15 combines with J gene TRBJ1-5, with D unresolved. V lost 1 base and J 0 bases, leaving 10 bases between the germline ends. The CDR3 length is 16 residues. Germline V gene lookup returns CDR1 LNHNV and CDR2 YYDKDF (reference sequence). Here the CDR3 DNA reads TGTGCCACCAGCAGAGGAATCGGGAATAGCAATCAGCCCCAGCATTTT. Translation gives CATSRGIGNSNQPQHF. The full variable domain, in which reference TRBV15 and TRBJ1-5 provide the parts outside the CDR3, is DAMVIQNPRYQVTQFGKPVTLSCSQTLNHNVMYWYQQKSSQAPKLLFHYYDKDFNNEADTPDNFQSRRPNTSFCFLDIRSPGLGDTAMYLCATSRGIGNSNQPQHFGDGTRLSIL.

The V call is TRBV6-1, the J call TRBJ2-3; D perhaps matches TRBD1 (6 bases). CDR1 MNHNS and CDR2 SASEGT come from the germline V gene. The CDR3 spans 17 residues. V lost 0 bases, J lost 2 bases, and 15 bases lay in between. CDR3 coding DNA: TGTGCCAGCAGTGAAGCGGGAGCAGGGGTGAACACAGATACGCAGTATTTT. Translation: CASSEAGAGVNTDTQYF.

This clone was counted once. V usage is TRBV6-1 and J usage is TRBJ2-1, with 7 nucleotides matching TRBD2. Trimming took 3 bases from V and 0 from J; bases not matched to a gene: 2. Germline CDR1 reads MNHNS; CDR2 reads SASEGT. The CDR3 length is 15 residues. CDR3 nucleotide sequence: TGTGCCAGCAGTGACTCTAGCGGCTCCTACAATGAGCAGTTCTTC. This codes for CASSDSSGSYNEQFF.

This sequence joins TRBV5-4 and TRBJ2-5; D is tentatively TRBD1 or TRBD2 (5 bases each). Germline V CDR1 and CDR2: SGHNT, YYREEE (reference sequence). The germline V and J ends were trimmed by 4 bases and 1 base, with 11 bases remaining between them. The CDR3 length is 14 residues. Written as DNA, the CDR3 is TGTGCCAGCAGCACTGGGACGTTCCAAGAGACCCAGTACTTC. Translation: CASSTGTFQETQYF.

This chain joins TRBV6-1 and TRBJ1-2, with D possibly matching TRBD1 (5 bases). The length of the CDR3 is 14 residues. Germline CDR1 MNHNS, CDR2 SASEGT. V was pared by 2 bases and J by 4 bases, with 11 bases between. The CDR3 sequence is CASSEIQGTYGYTF. Here the CDR3 DNA reads TGTGCCAGCAGTGAAATTCAGGGCACCTATGGCTACACCTTC.

The chain couples TRBV4-1 to TRBJ1-3; D not certain. This CDR3 is 16 amino acids long. Trimming cost V 2 bases and J 0 bases, with 11 bases left between them. The germline V gene encodes CDR1 MGHRA and CDR2 YSYEKL. The CDR3 bases are TGCGCCAGCAGCCAACGCCGGGAAAGCTCTGGAAACACCATATATTTT. Translation gives CASSQRRESSGNTIYF.

The chain couples TRBV6-6 to TRBJ1-4; weak D call: TRBD1 (5 bases). The CDR3 extends over 15 amino acids. Germline loops: CDR1 MNHNY, CDR2 SVGAGI (reference sequence). The V end was cut by 1 base, the J end by 5 bases, with 11 bases between. CDR3 region: CASSYFGAQNEKLFF. CDR3 sequence (DNA): TGTGCCAGCAGTTACTTTGGGGCCCAGAATGAAAAACTGTTTTTT.

This rearrangement joins TRBV19 to TRBJ2-3; no reliable D call. The CDR3 is 14 residues long. V lost 4 bases, J lost 0 bases, and 8 bases lay in between. Germline V CDR1 and CDR2: LNHDA, SQIVND (reference sequence). CDR3 residues: CASSNRISTDTQYF. The CDR3 bases are TGTGCCAGTAGTAACAGAATAAGCACAGATACGCAGTATTTT.

V gene TRBV30 combines with J gene TRBJ2-1; a possible D gene is TRBD2 (6 bases). This CDR3 has 13 residues. Trimming removed 2 bases at V and 6 bases at J, with 11 bases between. Germline CDR1 and CDR2: GTSNPN and SVGIG (reference sequence). CDR3 bases: TGTGCCTGGAGTACCCTAGCGCTCAATGAGCAGTTCTTC. Protein product: CAWSTLALNEQFF.

Here the CDR3 reads CAISAYSGYTF. The CDR3 region has the DNA TGTGCCATCAGTGCCTACAGTGGCTACACCTTC. The chain joins TRBV10-3 to TRBJ1-2; D is undetermined. The CDR3 runs 11 residues. Trimming pared 4 bases from V and 7 bases from J, leaving 7 bases between. CDR1 and CDR2 (germline): ENHRY, SYGVKD.